The 10 T cell receptor beta chains below were found in one sample sequenced in a study of response to subunit inactivated influenza vaccine. TCRdb re-derived calls from the RT-PCR reads in MiXCR, one entry per CDR3 protein. The sample contains 500,000 to 600,000 distinct CDR3 sequences, 10% to 12% of which appear only once. The sample was also linked to a second study, of T cells expressing NK-cell markers. As reported in that work: cDNA encoding TCR beta was synthesized via 5'RACE template switching incorporating UMIs.

This material consisted of PBMCs from blood, taken on the day of vaccination. These receptors were taken from a man aged 50 to 60 who received an inactivated influenza vaccine.

Points on this clonotype: Its ends do not fully match the called genes, so a read error is possible. The CDR3 here is CAMGPGDYCWVLLF. In nucleotides, the CDR3 is TGTGCCATGGGCCCTGGGGACTACTGCTGGGTGCTGCTTTTT. The chain joins TRBV7-2 to TRBJ2-2; the match to TRBD2 covers 7 bases. There are 14 residues in the CDR3. The germline CDR1 and CDR2 sequences are SGHTA and FQGNSA.

V and J are TRBV7-2 and TRBJ2-2; D might be TRBD1 (5 bases). Trimming stripped 5 bases from V and 4 bases from J, with 14 bases between. The CDR3 runs 15 residues. CDR1 is SGHTA and CDR2 is FQGNSA in the germline V gene. The CDR3 sequence is CASSRQTVPTGELFF. The CDR3 DNA reads as TGTGCCAGCAGCCGCCAGACAGTCCCCACCGGGGAGCTGTTTTTT.

This clonotype was counted ten times or more. The gene calls are TRBV29-1 and TRBJ2-7; D is unresolved. Trimming removed 5 bases at V and 2 bases at J, with 10 bases between. Germline CDR1 is SQVTM and CDR2 is ANQGSEA. The CDR3 runs to 12 residues. CDR3 loop: CSVMDGAYEQYF. The CDR3 region has the DNA TGCAGCGTTATGGACGGAGCCTACGAGCAGTACTTC.

This clonotype was counted between two and nine times. This chain connects TRBV20-1 to TRBJ2-1; TRBD2 is a possible D gene (6 bases). The CDR3 loop spans 14 amino acids. Deletions cut 3 bases from V and 6 bases from J, with 15 bases between. The germline V gene has CDR1 DFQATT and CDR2 SNEGSKA (reference sequence). Written as DNA, the CDR3 is TGCAGTGCTAGTCATCCAGGAGGGGCCAATGAGCAGTTCTTC. Its translation is CSASHPGGANEQFF.

This clonotype was counted a few times. The CDR3: CASSFQGFGELFF. The CDR3, as DNA: TGCGCCAGCAGCTTCCAGGGGTTCGGGGAGCTGTTTTTT. J is TRBJ2-2 and V is TRBV5-1; D might be TRBD1 (6 bases). V was clipped by 2 bases and J by 7 bases, with 9 bases between them. Germline CDR1 SGHRS, CDR2 YFSETQ. The length of the CDR3 is 13 residues. Variable domain in full (rest from reference TRBV5-1 and TRBJ2-2): KAGVTQTPRYLIKTRGQQVTLSCSPISGHRSVSWYQQTPGQGLQFLFEYFSETQRNKGNFPGRFSGRQFSNSRSEMNVSTLELGDSALYLCASSFQGFGELFFGEGSRLTVL.

This clonotype was seen a few times. The chain recombines TRBV12-3 or TRBV12-4 with TRBJ1-4; a weak D match, TRBD1 (5 bases). V lost 5 bases, J lost 4 bases, and 20 bases lay in between. This CDR3 spans 17 amino acids. The CDR3 nucleotides read TGTGCCAGCAGTCCAGGGCCAGGGCGGATTTATAATGAAAAACTGTTTTTT. Protein: CASSPGPGRIYNEKLFF.

This clonotype was seen only once. A much larger clone differs from this one at a single base, so this may be a read error. The V call is TRBV7-2, the J call TRBJ2-7; 7 bases are a match to TRBD1. Germline V CDR1 and CDR2: SGHTA, FQGNSA. This CDR3 contains 13 residues. CDR3: CASSPRDSYKQYF. The CDR3 DNA sequence: TGTGCCAGCAGCCCCCGGGACAGCTACAAGCAGTACTTC.

J is TRBJ2-3 and V is TRBV5-6, with 8 bases fitting TRBD1. The ends lost 1 base at V and 2 bases at J; junction bases unmatched: 9. CDR3 length: 17 residues. Germline V lookup: CDR1 SGHDT, CDR2 YYEEEE. The CDR3, as DNA: TGTGCCAGCAGCTTGAACGCAGGGGGCAGGTTCACAGATACGCAGTATTTT. Encoded protein: CASSLNAGGRFTDTQYF. Drawing the rest from reference TRBV5-6 and TRBJ2-3, the complete variable domain is DAGVTQSPTHLIKTRGQQVTLRCSPKSGHDTVSWYQQALGQGPQFIFQYYEEEERQRGNFPDRFSGHQFPNYSSELNVNALLLGDSALYLCASSLNAGGRFTDTQYFGPGTRLTVL.

V is TRBV5-1 and J is TRBJ2-7; 10 positions match TRBD2. The germline V gene encodes CDR1 SGHRS and CDR2 YFSETQ. V lost 6 bases, J lost 0 bases, and 6 bases stayed unmatched. The CDR3 consists of 15 residues. As DNA, the CDR3 is TGCGCCAGCACCCCCGGGACTAGCGCCTCCTACGAGCAGTACTTC. Translated, it gives CASTPGTSASYEQYF.

At least ten counts were recorded for this clonotype. The chain employs TRBV10-3 and TRBJ2-2; TRBD1 agrees at 8 bases. The germline V gene encodes CDR1 ENHRY and CDR2 SYGVKD. The V gene end was trimmed by 7 bases and the J gene end by 1 base; junction bases not matched to a gene: 5. The CDR3 runs 15 residues. The CDR3 reads CAIKRGQVNTGELFF. The CDR3, as DNA: TGTGCCATCAAGAGGGGACAGGTGAACACCGGGGAGCTGTTTTTT.